Each of the 8 T cell receptor beta chains below was sequenced from the same sample in a study of Ad26.COV2.S vaccination and SARS-CoV-2 variants. Stated treatment: over 15 received Ad26.COV2.S at low or high dose, single or two shots; a few received placebo; per-sample allocation not given. Specimens were obtained on day 63 following the first vaccine or placebo injection. The data were produced by immunoSEQ multiplex PCR, yet TCRdb's version contains in-frame clones alone and is incomplete. The table lists some 290,000 clones, about 86% of them singletons, with roughly 2.1% in the top ten. Sequencing used peripheral blood, obtained in a trial of Ad26.COV2.S vaccine versus placebo. Receptors originate from a person between 18 and 60 years old who received the Ad26.COV2.S COVID-19 vaccine or a placebo.

The chain employs TRBV5-1 and TRBJ2-2; a possible D gene is TRBD1 (6 bases). This CDR3 has 14 amino acids. The germline V and J ends were trimmed by 3 bases and 4 bases, with 10 bases remaining between them. Germline assignment: CDR1 SGHRS and CDR2 YFSETQ. CDR3 in DNA: TGCGCCAGCAGCTCGAAGGGGGTCACCGGGGAGCTGTTTTTT. Its translation is CASSSKGVTGELFF.

Note on this clone: Germline and junction disagree at one end, which may indicate a read error. This sequence joins TRBV7-7 and TRBJ2-3, with 8 bases lining up with TRBD2. Germline-derived CDR1 and CDR2 are SSHAT and FNYEAQ (reference sequence). There are 16 residues in the CDR3. The CDR3 DNA reads TGTGCTAGCAGCCCAGTCGGGGGGGGCCCCACAGATACGCAGTATTTT. It yields the protein CASSPVGGGPTDTQYF.

V gene TRBV21-1 combines with J gene TRBJ2-3; the listed D gene, TRBD2, was not tested against the DNA. TRBV21-1 is a pseudogene segment. The CDR3 length is 15 residues. In DNA, the CDR3 is TGTGCCAGCAGCAGGACTAGCGGGGCCACAGATACGCAGTATTTT. This gives the protein CASSRTSGATDTQYF.

This chain connects TRBV5-1 to TRBJ2-3, with D hard to call. The CDR3 is 11 residues long. V lost 1 base and J 5 bases, leaving 2 bases between the germline ends. Germline V lookup: CDR1 SGHRS, CDR2 YFSETQ. The CDR3 DNA reads TGCGCCAGCAGCTTGCAAGATACGCAGTATTTT. It encodes CASSLQDTQYF.

The rearrangement links TRBV5-6 to TRBJ2-3; TRBD1 agrees at 8 bases. J was trimmed by 3 bases and V by 4 bases; bases with no gene match: 7. Germline V gives CDR1 SGHDT, CDR2 YYEEEE. The length of the CDR3 is 15 residues. CDR3 sequence reads: CASSPDRGLTDTQYF. The DNA of the CDR3 is TGTGCCAGCAGCCCCGACAGGGGACTTACAGATACGCAGTATTTT.

The genes are TRBV5-5 and TRBJ2-5; 8 bases map to TRBD2. This CDR3 spans 16 amino acids. Trimming removed 3 bases from V and 4 bases from J; junction bases left unmatched: 11. Germline loops: CDR1 SGHKS, CDR2 YYEKEE (reference sequence). CDR3 protein: CASSSPRGGLGETQYF. The CDR3 DNA sequence: TGTGCCAGCAGCTCCCCTCGGGGGGGCCTAGGAGAGACCCAGTACTTC.

The genes are TRBV7-9 and TRBJ1-2; 8 nucleotides align to TRBD1. V lost 7 bases and J lost 5; bases outside the gene matches: 12. Germline CDR1 is SEHNR and CDR2 is FQNEAQ (reference sequence). This CDR3 contains 15 residues. CDR3 DNA sequence: TGTGCCAGCAACCCTCTACAGGACAGGGATTATGGCTACACCTTC. Translated: CASNPLQDRDYGYTF.

The chain links TRBV5-1 to TRBJ2-1, with 11 nucleotides matching TRBD2. This CDR3 contains 14 residues. Trimming cost V 4 bases and J 9 bases; bases outside gene matches: 6. Germline-derived CDR1 and CDR2 are SGHRS and YFSETQ. CDR3 sequence (DNA): TGCGCCAGCAGCGTTACTAGCGGGGGTGGTGAGCAGTTCTTC. Its translation is CASSVTSGGGEQFF.